What follows are 17 T cell receptor beta chains derived from one specimen sequenced in a study of shared clonotypes between healthy human individuals. Clones were sequenced by immunoSEQ multiplex PCR, and TCRdb holds only the in-frame ones, with some missing. The sample shows about 770,000 clones, roughly 72% of them seen only once. What was sequenced was memory CD4+ T cells sorted from blood. Documented subset: CD45RA-negative fraction. Receptors originate from a woman aged 30 to 39 in good health.

J is TRBJ2-3 and V is TRBV19; perhaps TRBD2 as D (6 bases). The CDR3 is made up of 15 amino acids. With 5 bases removed from V and 1 base from J, the gap between germline ends came to 13 bases. Per the germline V gene, CDR1 is LNHDA and CDR2 is SQIVND (reference sequence). The CDR3 loop is CASSPERVGTDTQYF. The CDR3 DNA is TGTGCCAGTAGTCCCGAGCGGGTGGGCACAGATACGCAGTATTTT.

The chain combines TRBV27 with TRBJ2-7; TRBD2 might be the D (6 bases). This CDR3 region has 12 residues. Germline CDR1 and CDR2: MNHEY and SMNVEV (reference sequence). V gave up 2 bases and J gave up 5 bases, with 7 bases separating them. DNA for the CDR3: TGTGCCAGCAGTTTACCGGGAGACGAGCAGTACTTC. Protein: CASSLPGDEQYF.

The rearrangement links TRBV6-5 to TRBJ1-3; D uncertain. V gave up 7 bases and J gave up 3 bases, with 13 bases separating them. The CDR3 sequence is 14 residues long. The germline gives CDR1 MNHEY, CDR2 SVGAGI. In DNA form, the CDR3 reads TGTGCCAGCACCCCCCCTGACGGTGGAAACACCATATATTTT. Its translation: CASTPPDGGNTIYF.

The chain joins TRBV5-5 to TRBJ1-1, with D possibly matching TRBD1 (5 bases). Germline CDR1 and CDR2: SGHKS and YYEKEE (reference sequence). The V end lost 0 bases, the J end lost 6 bases, and 12 bases lay between the germline ends. The CDR3 consists of 14 residues. CDR3 region: CASSLAVRGAEAFF. For the CDR3, the DNA is TGTGCCAGCAGCTTGGCGGTGAGAGGGGCTGAAGCTTTCTTT.

The gene calls are TRBV28 and TRBJ2-2; D call uncertain. The CDR3 is made up of 15 amino acids. Trimming took off 2 bases at V and 6 bases at J, with 13 bases between the two ends. The germline V gene has CDR1 MDHEN and CDR2 SYDVKM. The CDR3 spells CASSLPTMAAGELFF. In DNA, the CDR3 is TGTGCCAGCAGTTTACCCACGATGGCCGCCGGGGAGCTGTTTTTT.

The chain uses TRBV11-1 and TRBJ2-7; no reliable D call. The V gene's germline CDR1 is SGHAT and CDR2 FQDESV (reference sequence). Trimming removed 3 bases at V and 0 bases at J, with 6 bases between. This CDR3 is 13 amino acids long. CDR3: CASSFYGSYEQYF. DNA for the CDR3: TGTGCCAGCAGCTTTTATGGCTCCTACGAGCAGTACTTC.

The J gene is TRBJ2-5, the V gene TRBV2; 16 bases agree with TRBD2. CDR3 length equals 16 residues. V lost 7 bases, J lost 5 bases, and 7 bases stayed unmatched. The germline gives CDR1 SNHLY, CDR2 FYNNEI. The CDR3 protein is CASKGLAGGLGETQYF. In DNA, the CDR3 is TGTGCCAGCAAGGGACTAGCGGGAGGGCTCGGGGAGACCCAGTACTTC.

The J gene is TRBJ2-5, the V gene TRBV5-1; TRBD1 is a possible D gene (6 bases). The V gene lost 4 bases and the J gene lost 7 bases, with 14 bases spanning the gap. Germline assignment: CDR1 SGHRS and CDR2 YFSETQ. This CDR3 region has 13 residues. CDR3: CASSRTAEGTQYF. CDR3 DNA sequence: TGCGCCAGCAGCAGGACAGCCGAGGGGACCCAGTACTTC.

CDR3 bases: TGTGCCAGCAGCTTAGCCGGGACAGCCACCTACAATGAGCAGTTCTTC. Translating it yields CASSLAGTATYNEQFF. This chain uses TRBV11-2 with TRBJ2-1, with 7 bases fitting TRBD1. The CDR3 has 16 residues. Losses at the gene ends were 1 base for V and 2 bases for J; bases not matched to a gene: 5. Looked up from germline, CDR1 is SGHAT and CDR2 is FQNNGV.

The chain couples TRBV29-1 to TRBJ2-2, with D possibly called TRBD1 or TRBD2 (7 bases each). CDR3 length equals 13 residues. V was trimmed by 8 bases and J by 5 bases, leaving 15 bases between them. Germline loops: CDR1 SQVTM, CDR2 ANQGSEA. Here the CDR3 reads CSFRQGGTGELFF. DNA of the CDR3: TGCAGCTTTCGGCAGGGGGGGACCGGGGAGCTGTTTTTT.

Here the CDR3 DNA reads TGTGCCAGCAGCTCTCGGGACAGGCCCCGCACAGATACGCAGTATTTT. This codes for CASSSRDRPRTDTQYF. J is TRBJ2-3 and V is TRBV11-2, with 8 bases identical to TRBD1. The trim removed 4 bases at V and 1 base at J, leaving 7 bases unmatched. Germline loops: CDR1 SGHAT, CDR2 FQNNGV. This CDR3 has 16 residues.

CDR3 sequence (DNA): TGTGCCAGCATTAGGGGGCTTCAGGACGAGCAGTACTTC. Translated, it gives CASIRGLQDEQYF. The V call is TRBV6-1, the J call TRBJ2-7; TRBD1 aligns across 7 bases. V lost 7 bases to trimming and J lost 5 bases; unmatched junction nucleotides: 8. CDR3 length: 13 residues. CDR1 is MNHNS and CDR2 is SASEGT in the germline V gene.

This clone was picked up a small number of times. Other DNA sequences within the sample encode an identical CDR3. The chain joins TRBV5-1 to TRBJ2-1; 8 bases fit TRBD2. Germline CDR1 reads SGHRS; CDR2 reads YFSETQ. The CDR3 has 15 residues. V trimming: 0 bases; J trimming: 4 bases; junction bases outside the gene matches: 3. CDR3 coding DNA: TGCGCCAGCAGCTTGGTATCTAGCGGGTACAATGAGCAGTTCTTC. This translates into CASSLVSSGYNEQFF.

The gene calls are TRBV23-1 and TRBJ1-5, with unresolved D. Being an ORF, TRBV23-1 has a function that is uncertain. V lost 3 bases, J lost 1 base, and 16 bases lay in between. The CDR3 runs 17 residues. CDR3 nucleotide sequence: TGCGCCAGCAGTCACCCCGGAGGAGGGTCGAGCAATCAGCCCCAGCATTTT. Encoded protein: CASSHPGGGSSNQPQHF.

The chain couples TRBV2 to TRBJ1-1; D is undetermined. The CDR3 has 15 amino acids. From germline, CDR1 is SNHLY and CDR2 FYNNEI. The germline V and J ends were trimmed by 4 bases and 0 bases, with 12 bases remaining between them. This CDR3 reads CASSGKDGMNTEAFF. CDR3 sequence (DNA): TGTGCCAGCAGTGGAAAGGACGGGATGAACACTGAAGCTTTCTTT.

The rearrangement links TRBV28 to TRBJ1-4; a possible D gene is TRBD1 (6 bases). The length of the CDR3 is 14 residues. Germline assignment: CDR1 MDHEN and CDR2 SYDVKM. V lost 3 bases to trimming and J lost 6 bases, with 11 bases between them. As DNA, the CDR3 is TGTGCCAGCAGTTTCGGGGGGCGGGATGAAAAACTGTTTTTT. Protein product: CASSFGGRDEKLFF.

The chain is built from TRBV5-1 and TRBJ2-2; D gene ambiguous. This CDR3 has 13 residues. V lost 5 bases to trimming and J lost 5 bases, with 10 bases between them. CDR1 and CDR2 from the germline V gene are SGHRS and YFSETQ. Here the CDR3 reads CASSSRNTGELFF. In DNA form, the CDR3 reads TGCGCCAGCAGTTCTCGAAATACCGGGGAGCTGTTTTTT.